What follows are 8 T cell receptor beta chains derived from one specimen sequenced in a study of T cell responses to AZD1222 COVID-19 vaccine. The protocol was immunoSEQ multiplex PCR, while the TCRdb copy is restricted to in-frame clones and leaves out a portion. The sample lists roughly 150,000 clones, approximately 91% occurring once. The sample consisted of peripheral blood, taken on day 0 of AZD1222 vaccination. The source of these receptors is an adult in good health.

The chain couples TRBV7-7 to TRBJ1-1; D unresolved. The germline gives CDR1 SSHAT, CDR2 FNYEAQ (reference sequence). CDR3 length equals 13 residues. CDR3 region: CAISAGGEGEAFF. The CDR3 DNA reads TGTGCTATTTCGGCTGGAGGCGAAGGTGAAGCTTTCTTT.

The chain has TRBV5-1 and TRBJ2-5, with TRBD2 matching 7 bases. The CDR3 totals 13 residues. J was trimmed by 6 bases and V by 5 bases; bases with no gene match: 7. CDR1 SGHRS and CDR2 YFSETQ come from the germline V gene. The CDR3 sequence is CASSRGEGQTQYF. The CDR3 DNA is TGCGCCAGCAGTCGTGGGGAGGGTCAGACCCAGTACTTC.

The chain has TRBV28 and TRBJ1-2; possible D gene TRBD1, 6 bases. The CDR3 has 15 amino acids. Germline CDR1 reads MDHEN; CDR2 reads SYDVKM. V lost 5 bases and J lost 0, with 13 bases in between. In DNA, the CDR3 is TGTGCCAGCAGTAATCCCAGGGGTTCTAACTATGGCTACACCTTC. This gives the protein CASSNPRGSNYGYTF.

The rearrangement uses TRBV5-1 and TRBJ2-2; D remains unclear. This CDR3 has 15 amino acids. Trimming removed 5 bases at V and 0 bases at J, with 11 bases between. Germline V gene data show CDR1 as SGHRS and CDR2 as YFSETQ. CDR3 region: CASRVGRPNTGELFF. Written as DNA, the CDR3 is TGCGCCAGCAGAGTTGGACGGCCGAACACCGGGGAGCTGTTTTTT.

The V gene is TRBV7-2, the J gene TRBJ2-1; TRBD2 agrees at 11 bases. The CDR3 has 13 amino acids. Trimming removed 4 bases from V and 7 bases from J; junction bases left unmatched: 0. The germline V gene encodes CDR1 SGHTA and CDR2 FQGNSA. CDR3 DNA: TGTGCCAGCAGCTGGACTAGCGGGAATGAGCAGTTCTTC. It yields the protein CASSWTSGNEQFF.

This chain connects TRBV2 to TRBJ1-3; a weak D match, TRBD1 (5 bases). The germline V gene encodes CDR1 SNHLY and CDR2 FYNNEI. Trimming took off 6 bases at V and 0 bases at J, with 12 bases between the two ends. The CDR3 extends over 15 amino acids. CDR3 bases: TGTGCCAGCAGGTCCTTCGGGGGCTCTGGAAACACCATATATTTT. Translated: CASRSFGGSGNTIYF.

The CDR3 spells CASSTYSDSNQPQHF. Here the CDR3 DNA reads TGTGCCAGTAGTACCTACTCCGATAGCAATCAGCCCCAGCATTTT. V is TRBV19 and J is TRBJ1-5; no reliable D call. This CDR3 contains 15 residues. CDR1 LNHDA and CDR2 SQIVND come from the germline V gene (reference sequence). Trimming left V 4 bases short and J 0 bases short, with 10 bases between.

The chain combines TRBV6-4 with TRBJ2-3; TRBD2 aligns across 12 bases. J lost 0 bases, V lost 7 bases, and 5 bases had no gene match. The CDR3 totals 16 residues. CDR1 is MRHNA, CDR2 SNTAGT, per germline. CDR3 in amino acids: CASKKLAGGSTDTQYF. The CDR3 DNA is TGTGCCAGCAAGAAACTAGCGGGGGGTAGCACAGATACGCAGTATTTT.